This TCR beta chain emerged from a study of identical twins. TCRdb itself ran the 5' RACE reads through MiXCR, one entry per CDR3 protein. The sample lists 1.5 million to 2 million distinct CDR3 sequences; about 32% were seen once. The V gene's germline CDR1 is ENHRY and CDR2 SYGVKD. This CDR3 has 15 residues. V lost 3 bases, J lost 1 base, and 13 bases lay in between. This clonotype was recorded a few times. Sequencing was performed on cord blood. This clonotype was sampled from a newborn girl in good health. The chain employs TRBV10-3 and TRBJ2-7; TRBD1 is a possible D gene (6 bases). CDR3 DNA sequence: TGTGCCATCAGTGACCCCTCGACAGGTTCCTACGAGCAGTACTTC. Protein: CAISDPSTGSYEQYF.